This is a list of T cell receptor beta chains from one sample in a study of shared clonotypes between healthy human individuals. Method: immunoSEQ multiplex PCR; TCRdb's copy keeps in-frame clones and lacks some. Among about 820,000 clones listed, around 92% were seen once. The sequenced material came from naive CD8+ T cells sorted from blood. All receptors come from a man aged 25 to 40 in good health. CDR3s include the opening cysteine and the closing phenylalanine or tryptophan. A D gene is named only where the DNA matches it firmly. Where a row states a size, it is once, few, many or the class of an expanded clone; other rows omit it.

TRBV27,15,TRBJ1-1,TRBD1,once,TGTGCCAGCAGTCAATACCCGACAGGGATCACTGAAGCTTTCTTT,CASSQYPTGITEAFF
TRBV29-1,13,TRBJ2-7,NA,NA,TGCAGCGTTAGCTCAGGATTATCCTACGAGCAGTACTTC,CSVSSGLSYEQYF
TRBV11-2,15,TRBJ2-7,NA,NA,TGTGCCAGCAGCCCCGGCTCACTGTATCAATACGAGCAGTACTTC,CASSPGSLYQYEQYF
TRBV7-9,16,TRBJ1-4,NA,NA,TGTGCCAGCAGCCCAGTTGACCCGGCCGGCAATGAAAAACTGTTTTTT,CASSPVDPAGNEKLFF
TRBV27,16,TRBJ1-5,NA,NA,TGTGCCAGCAGTCCGTCGTTCGGGTACACGGATCAGCCCCAGCATTTT,CASSPSFGYTDQPQHF
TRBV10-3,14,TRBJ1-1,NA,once,TGTGCCATCAGTGAGGGCCGGACGAACACTGAAGCTTTCTTT,CAISEGRTNTEAFF
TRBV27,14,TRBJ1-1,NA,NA,TGTGCCAGCAGCCTCAGGGTTTGGGGCACTGAAGCTTTCTTT,CASSLRVWGTEAFF
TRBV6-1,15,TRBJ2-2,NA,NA,TGTGCCAGCAGTGAAATCAGTCTGAACACCGGGGAGCTGTTTTTT,CASSEISLNTGELFF
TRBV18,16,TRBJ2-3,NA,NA,TGTGCCAGCTCCCCGAGGGGGAGTCGACTCACAGATACGCAGTATTTT,CASSPRGSRLTDTQYF
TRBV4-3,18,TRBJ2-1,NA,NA,TGCGCCAGCAGCCAAGTGGGTTTGTGGGAGGGGGCCTACAATGAGCAGTTCTTC,CASSQVGLWEGAYNEQFF
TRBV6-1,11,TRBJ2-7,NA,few,TGTGCCAGTACTGACTCCTACGAGCAGTACTTC,CASTDSYEQYF
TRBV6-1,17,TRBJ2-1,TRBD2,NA,TGTGCCAGCAGTGAACTAGCGGGGTCGGCAGCTTACAATGAGCAGTTCTTC,CASSELAGSAAYNEQFF
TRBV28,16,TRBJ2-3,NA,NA,TGTGCCAGCAGTTTGATCCCGGGAGAGGGCACAGATACGCAGTATTTT,CASSLIPGEGTDTQYF
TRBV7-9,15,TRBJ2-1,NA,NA,TGTGCCAGCAGCTTCCCGGGAGTAGCCCAAAATGAGCAGTTCTTC,CASSFPGVAQNEQFF
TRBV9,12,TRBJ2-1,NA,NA,TGTGCCAGCAGCGTAGACTCCGGGGAGCAGTTCTTC,CASSVDSGEQFF
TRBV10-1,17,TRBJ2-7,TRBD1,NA,TGCGCCAGCAGTGAGACCTACTCCGGGACAGGTTTGTACGAGCAGTACTTC,CASSETYSGTGLYEQYF
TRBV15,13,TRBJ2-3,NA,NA,TGTGCCACCAGCAGAGGCTTACCAGATACGCAGTATTTT,CATSRGLPDTQYF
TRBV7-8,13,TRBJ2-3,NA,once,TGTGCCAGCAGCTTAGATTGGACAGATACGCGGTATTTT,CASSLDWTDTRYF
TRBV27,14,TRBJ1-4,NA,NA,TGTGCCAGCAGTTTTTCCCCCCGGGGTGAAAAACTGTTTTTT,CASSFSPRGEKLFF
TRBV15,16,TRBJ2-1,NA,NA,TGTGCCACCAGCAGAGGTGCGGACGGTTTGGGGAATGAGCAGTTCTTC,CATSRGADGLGNEQFF
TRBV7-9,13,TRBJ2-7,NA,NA,TGTGCCAGCAGCTACGGGGTCCTAGGGGAGCAGTACTTC,CASSYGVLGEQYF
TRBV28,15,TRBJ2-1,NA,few,TGTGCCAGCACCGCTGAGGGCGGAGAAGTTAATGAGCAGTTCTTC,CASTAEGGEVNEQFF
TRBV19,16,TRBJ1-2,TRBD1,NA,TGTGCCAGTTTAGGGACAGGGATGGGAACGGCGGATGGCTACACCTTC,CASLGTGMGTADGYTF
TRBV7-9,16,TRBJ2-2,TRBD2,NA,TGTGCCAGCAGCTTAGTAGCGGGGGTGAACACCGGGGAGCTGTTTTTT,CASSLVAGVNTGELFF
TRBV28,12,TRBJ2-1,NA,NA,TGTGCCAGTCGGGATTTCTACAATGAGCAGTTCTTC,CASRDFYNEQFF
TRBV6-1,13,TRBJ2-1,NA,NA,TGTGCCAGCCTTATCGGGGACTACAATGAGCAGTTCTTC,CASLIGDYNEQFF
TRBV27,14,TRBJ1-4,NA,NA,TGTGCCAGCAGTTTGCTAGGGGGTGGTGAAAAACTGTTTTTT,CASSLLGGGEKLFF
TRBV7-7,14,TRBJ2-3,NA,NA,TGTGCTAGCAGCTTAGATCTGTCCTCAGATACGCAGTATTTT,CASSLDLSSDTQYF
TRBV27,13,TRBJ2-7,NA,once,TGTGCCAGCAGTTTAGGCAGGGCAGCCGAGCAGTACTTC,CASSLGRAAEQYF
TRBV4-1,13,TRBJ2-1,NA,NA,TGCGCCAGCAGCCAAGAGTACAGCGATGAGCAGTTCTTC,CASSQEYSDEQFF
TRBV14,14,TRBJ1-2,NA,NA,TGTGCCAGCAGCCAAGTCGGAGGGGGGCGGGGCTACACCTTC,CASSQVGGGRGYTF
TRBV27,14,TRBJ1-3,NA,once,TGTGCCAGCAGTCCGATCGTTACTGGAAACACCATATATTTT,CASSPIVTGNTIYF
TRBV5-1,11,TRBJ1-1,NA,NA,TGCGCCAGCAGCCAGGAAGCTGAAGCTTTCTTT,CASSQEAEAFF
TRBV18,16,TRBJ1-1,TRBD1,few,TGTGCCAGCTCACCACCGGTCGGAGGACAGGAGGCTGAAGCTTTCTTT,CASSPPVGGQEAEAFF
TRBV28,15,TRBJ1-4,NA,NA,TGTGCCAGCGGAACCAGGAAGGGGCTTGGTGAAAAACTGTTTTTT,CASGTRKGLGEKLFF
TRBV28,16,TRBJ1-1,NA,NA,TGTGCCAGCATAGGGTACCCGGACGGACCGAACACTGAAGCTTTCTTT,CASIGYPDGPNTEAFF
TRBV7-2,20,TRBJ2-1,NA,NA,TGTGCCAGCAGCTTAGCCGGGGGGGACAGGGCCTACTTAAACAACAATGAGCAGTTCTTC,CASSLAGGDRAYLNNNEQFF
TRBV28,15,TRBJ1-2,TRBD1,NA,TGTGCCAGCAGTTTCCGGGACAGAAATACCTATGGCTACACCTTC,CASSFRDRNTYGYTF
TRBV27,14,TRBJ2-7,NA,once,TGTGCCAGCAGTTTTCTGCAGGAGACGAACGAGCAGTACTTC,CASSFLQETNEQYF
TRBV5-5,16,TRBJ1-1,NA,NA,TGTGCCAGCAGCCCTGGTGGGGGTTGGAAAAACACTGAAGCTTTCTTT,CASSPGGGWKNTEAFF
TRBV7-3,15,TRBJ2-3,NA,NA,TGTGCCAGCAGCAACGAGGCGGGTTTCGCAGATACGCAGTATTTT,CASSNEAGFADTQYF
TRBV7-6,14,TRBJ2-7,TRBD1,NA,TGTGCCAGCAGCGCTGGGACAGCGAACTACGAGCAGTACTTC,CASSAGTANYEQYF
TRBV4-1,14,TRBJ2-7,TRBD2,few,TGCGCCAGCAGCCCCTCCCGGGGGGGCTACGAGCAGTACTTC,CASSPSRGGYEQYF
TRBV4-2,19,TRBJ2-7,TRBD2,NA,TGTGCCAGCAGCCACCTGGGACTAGCGGGAGATAATCCCCCCTACGAGCAGTACTTC,CASSHLGLAGDNPPYEQYF
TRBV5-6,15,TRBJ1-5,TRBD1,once,TGTGCCAGCAGCTTTGGGGGACAGGGATATCAGCCCCAGCATTTT,CASSFGGQGYQPQHF
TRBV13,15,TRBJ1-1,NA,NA,TGTGCCAGCAGCCGAATTACAGGGAGGGTCACTGAAGCTTTCTTT,CASSRITGRVTEAFF
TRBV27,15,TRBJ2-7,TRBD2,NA,TGTGCCAGCAGTTTATCTCCTCGGGAGGGATACGAGCAGTACTTC,CASSLSPREGYEQYF
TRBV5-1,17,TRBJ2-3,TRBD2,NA,TGCGCCAGCAGCCATTCAGCGACTAGCGGCCGCACAGATACGCAGTATTTT,CASSHSATSGRTDTQYF
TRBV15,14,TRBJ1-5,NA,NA,TGTGCCACCAGCGTTCAAAGGACCAATCAGCCCCAGCATTTT,CATSVQRTNQPQHF
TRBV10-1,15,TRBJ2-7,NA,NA,TGCGCCAGCAGTGAGTCGGTGGGTCGTTTGGGCGAGCAGTACTTC,CASSESVGRLGEQYF
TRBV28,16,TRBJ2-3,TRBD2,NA,TGTGCCAGCAGACTAGAGGAAGCGGGAGGGCCAAATACGCAGTATTTT,CASRLEEAGGPNTQYF
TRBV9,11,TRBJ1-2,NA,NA,TGTGCCAGCAGACAGGGAACTGCTGTCACCTTC,CASRQGTAVTF
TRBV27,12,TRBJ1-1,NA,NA,TGTGCCAGCAGCGGGGGTCCTGGTGAAGCTTTCTTT,CASSGGPGEAFF
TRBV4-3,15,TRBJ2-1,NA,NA,TGCGCCAGCAGCCAAGATGGTAGTTTTGGGGATGAGCAGTTCTTC,CASSQDGSFGDEQFF
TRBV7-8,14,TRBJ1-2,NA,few,TGTGCCAGCAGCTTAGGCCAGGGGCTCTATGGCTACACCTTC,CASSLGQGLYGYTF
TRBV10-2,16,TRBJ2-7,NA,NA,TGCGCCAGCAGTGAGTCCATGGCACTCGGCCCTTACGAGCAGTACTTC,CASSESMALGPYEQYF
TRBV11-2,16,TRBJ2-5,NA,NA,TGTGCCAGCAGCTTAGACTGGCGAAGAATTGGGGAGACCCAGTACTTC,CASSLDWRRIGETQYF
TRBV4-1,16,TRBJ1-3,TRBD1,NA,TGCGCCAGCAGCCAAGCCGGGACAGGGGAGGGAAACACCATATATTTT,CASSQAGTGEGNTIYF